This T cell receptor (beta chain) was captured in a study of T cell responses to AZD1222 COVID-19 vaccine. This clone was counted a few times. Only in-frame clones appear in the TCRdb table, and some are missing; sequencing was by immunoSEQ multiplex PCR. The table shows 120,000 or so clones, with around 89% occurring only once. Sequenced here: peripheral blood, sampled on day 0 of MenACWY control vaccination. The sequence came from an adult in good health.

CDR3 residues: CASSDRGSYGYTF. The DNA of the CDR3 is TGTGCCAGCAGCGACAGGGGATCCTATGGCTACACCTTC. The chain uses TRBV14 and TRBJ1-2; TRBD1 aligns across 8 bases. Losses at the gene ends were 5 bases for V and 4 bases for J; bases not matched to a gene: 3. The CDR3 is 13 amino acids. CDR1 SGHDN and CDR2 FVKESK come from the germline V gene. Full variable domain (outside the CDR3, taken from reference TRBV14 and TRBJ1-2): EAGVTQFPSHSVIEKGQTVTLRCDPISGHDNLYWYRRVMGKEIKFLLHFVKESKQDESGMPNNRFLAERTGGTYSTLKVQPAELEDSGVYFCASSDRGSYGYTFGSGTRLTVV.